This T cell receptor beta chain is drawn from a study of shared clonotypes between healthy human individuals. Across the study: The cohort had a couple of women and a few men, ages 18 to 49.

Study observations and caveats: Non-shared clonotypes were found to have lower generation probabilities than the clonotypes that were shared by all four of the sorted-subset donors.

The naive CD8 fraction comprised CD45RO-negative cells positively selected for CCR7 and excluded terminally differentiated effector memory CD45RA+ cells. The donors were all Caucasian adults (living in Nashville, Tennessee). Of note for this clone: The antigen remains undetermined.

In the authors' methods: Junction-only immunoSEQ sequences carried no quality scores, so filtering differed. TCRdb's copy holds only in-frame clones and misses some; the assay was immunoSEQ multiplex PCR. V, J and clone size are taken as reported in that table, and D and trimming were inferred from the DNA itself. The table has about 1,800,000 clones, roughly 94% seen once. This TCR was sampled from a man aged 18-30 years in good health. The sample taken for sequencing was naive CD8+ T cells sorted from blood.

CDR3 protein: CASSALLDPYEQYF. The CDR3 bases are TGTGCCAGCAGCGCCCTGTTGGATCCCTACGAGCAGTACTTC. The chain employs TRBV6-1 and TRBJ2-7, with no clear D. The germline gives CDR1 MNHNS, CDR2 SASEGT. CDR3 size: 14 residues. Trimming left V 6 bases short and J 2 bases short, with 14 bases between.